A single sample gave rise to the 24 T cell receptor beta chains below, sequenced in a study of CXCR4 blockade with PD-1 therapy in pancreatic cancer. Clones were read by immunoSEQ multiplex PCR, and TCRdb kept only the in-frame ones, dropping some. The data hold more than 4,500 clones, with approximately 60% observed a single time. Sequencing was performed on tumor tissue. The receptors originated from a human donor with pancreatic ductal adenocarcinoma.

This clone has more than one count but fewer than ten. This rearrangement joins TRBV30 to TRBJ2-7, with D tentatively TRBD1 (6 bases). The germline V and J ends were trimmed by 3 bases and 4 bases, with 19 bases remaining between them. Germline loops: CDR1 GTSNPN, CDR2 SVGIG (reference sequence). This CDR3 is 15 amino acids long. CDR3 nucleotides: TGTGCCTGGAGGTCACCGTCCGGGACACCTTACGAGCAGTACTTC. Amino acids: CAWRSPSGTPYEQYF. The whole variable domain, filled in from reference TRBV30 and TRBJ2-7, reads SQTIHQWPATLVQPVGSPLSLECTVEGTSNPNLYWYRQAAGRGLQLLFYSVGIGQISSEVPQNLSASRPQDRQFILSSKKLLLSDSGFYLCAWRSPSGTPYEQYFGPGTRLTVT.

V is TRBV18 and J is TRBJ2-1; D is tentatively TRBD1 or TRBD2 (6 bases each). Trimming removed 5 bases from V and 0 bases from J, with 20 bases in between. This CDR3 contains 18 residues. In germline, CDR1 is KGHSH, CDR2 LQKENI. As DNA, the CDR3 is TGTGCCAGCTCAAACGGCAGGGGAGGAAGAAGCTCCTACAATGAGCAGTTCTTC. As protein: CASSNGRGGRSSYNEQFF.

This chain links TRBV7-2 with TRBJ2-1, with 12 positions matching TRBD2. V dropped 4 bases and J dropped 14; count of bases not matched to a gene: 12. From germline, CDR1 is SGHTA and CDR2 FQGNSA. The CDR3 runs 15 residues. The CDR3 coding sequence is TGTGCCAGCAGCTCGTGGACTAGCGGGGCCCCTGGTGAGTTCTTC. Translating it yields CASSSWTSGAPGEFF.

There are a few counts of this clone. The V gene is TRBV28, the J gene TRBJ2-5, with D possibly matching TRBD1 (6 bases). Trimming cost V 5 bases and J 1 base, with 11 bases left between them. The CDR3 runs 14 residues. Germline CDR1 is MDHEN and CDR2 is SYDVKM. DNA of the CDR3: TGTGCCAGCAGTACACAGGGAGCCCAAGAGACCCAGTACTTC. This sequence encodes CASSTQGAQETQYF.

The chain links TRBV19 to TRBJ2-7; 13 nucleotides agree with TRBD2. V lost 6 bases and J lost 4; bases outside the gene matches: 15. This CDR3 has 18 amino acids. From germline, CDR1 is LNHDA and CDR2 SQIVND (reference sequence). The DNA of the CDR3 is TGTGCCAGTAGCTGGGGACATCCGGGACTAGCGGGAATGTACGAGCAGTACTTC. Its protein product is CASSWGHPGLAGMYEQYF.

By share, this clone ranks as large. The chain is built from TRBV11-3 and TRBJ2-1; the D is unclear. The CDR3 length is 14 residues. Germline V gene lookup returns CDR1 SGHNT and CDR2 YENEEA. The ends were cut back, 3 bases at V and 4 bases at J, with 10 bases in the middle. This chain's CDR3 is CASSLGLEYNEQFF. In DNA, the CDR3 is TGTGCCAGCAGCTTGGGGTTAGAATACAATGAGCAGTTCTTC.

The chain links TRBV19 to TRBJ1-2; D uncertain. The V end lost 7 bases, the J end lost 7 bases, and 16 bases lay between the germline ends. This CDR3 has 13 amino acids. Germline lookup yields CDR1 LNHDA and CDR2 SQIVND (reference sequence). The CDR3 reads CASNLRPFAGYTF. CDR3 sequence (DNA): TGTGCCAGTAATCTTCGGCCCTTTGCTGGCTACACCTTC.

The chain recombines TRBV1 with TRBJ2-3; the table gives TRBD1 as D, unverified against the DNA. TRBV1 is annotated as a pseudogene. The CDR3 contains 15 residues. CDR3: CASSQAGQGGDTQYF. The CDR3 DNA is TGCGCCAGCAGCCAAGCGGGACAGGGCGGAGATACGCAGTATTTT.

This clone rates as medium-sized. The chain employs TRBV11-3 and TRBJ2-5, with TRBD1 identical over 12 bases. The CDR3 has 15 residues. V shed 6 bases and J 4 bases; nucleotides not matched to a gene: 6. Per germline, CDR1 SGHNT and CDR2 YENEEA. CDR3 in DNA: TGTGCCAGCAGTATACGGGGACAGGGGGCAGAGACCCAGTACTTC. Its protein product is CASSIRGQGAETQYF.

This clone is medium-sized within its sample. Other nucleotide sequences from this sample produce the same CDR3. This sequence joins TRBV6-8 and TRBJ2-5, with D unclear. The V end was cut by 0 bases, the J end by 6 bases, with 5 bases between. Germline CDR1 and CDR2: MNHGY and SAAAGT. This CDR3 spans 12 amino acids. DNA for the CDR3: TGTGCCAGCAGTTACTCGGGGAAGACCCAGTACTTC. Translation gives CASSYSGKTQYF.

A word on this clone: One junction end does not reproduce the germline sequence, and a read error may be involved. This rearrangement joins TRBV18 to TRBJ2-7; 8 bases line up with TRBD2. This CDR3 spans 16 amino acids. Germline CDR1 is KGHSH and CDR2 is LQKENI. CDR3 bases: TGTGCCAGCTCCGGAGCGGGAGTCCGGGGCGCGGGCGAGCAGTACTTT. Amino acid sequence: CASSGAGVRGAGEQYF.

The chain carries TRBV30 and TRBJ2-6; no reliable D call. V was trimmed by 2 bases and J by 0 bases, leaving 8 bases between them. The CDR3 is 15 amino acids. Germline-derived CDR1 and CDR2 are GTSNPN and SVGIG (reference sequence). The CDR3 DNA sequence: TGTGCCTGGAGTTTAGGCCTCTCTGGGGCCAACGTCCTGACTTTC. This encodes CAWSLGLSGANVLTF.

The J gene is TRBJ1-2, the V gene TRBV19; D gene uncertain. V gave up 0 bases and J gave up 8 bases, with 10 bases separating them. Germline lookup yields CDR1 LNHDA and CDR2 SQIVND (reference sequence). This CDR3 has 13 amino acids. The CDR3 loop is CASSIDPVAGYTF. The CDR3 nucleotides read TGTGCCAGTAGTATAGATCCTGTGGCGGGCTACACCTTC.

This chain joins TRBV16 and TRBJ1-5; D remains unclear. Trimming shortened V by 4 bases and J by 8 bases, and 15 bases separated the two germline ends. The germline V gene encodes CDR1 KGHSY and CDR2 FQNENV. The CDR3 loop spans 14 amino acids. The CDR3 sequence is CASSPRLGLEPQHF. For the CDR3, the DNA is TGTGCCAGCAGCCCCAGGCTGGGTCTGGAGCCCCAGCATTTT.

The rearrangement links TRBV12-5 to TRBJ2-1, with D unresolved. This CDR3 has 13 residues. Germline assignment: CDR1 LGHNT and CDR2 FRNRAP. V was trimmed by 1 base and J by 7 bases, leaving 8 bases between them. Written as DNA, the CDR3 is TGTGCTAGTGGTTTGGACGGTAGGAATGAGCAGTTCTTC. Translated: CASGLDGRNEQFF.

The J gene is TRBJ2-3, the V gene TRBV29-1, with a tentative D call TRBD2 (6 bases). The V end was cut by 8 bases, the J end by 2 bases, with 17 bases between. This CDR3 has 14 amino acids. CDR1 is SQVTM and CDR2 is ANQGSEA in the germline V gene. DNA for the CDR3: TGCAGCTTCGCGGGCGGGGCCGCCACAGATACGCAGTATTTT. This sequence encodes CSFAGGAATDTQYF.

The sample holds a few counts of this clone. This chain joins TRBV6-8 and TRBJ1-5; D remains unclear. Trimming took off 5 bases at V and 1 base at J, with 15 bases between the two ends. The length of the CDR3 is 16 residues. CDR1 is MNHGY and CDR2 is SAAAGT in the germline V gene. This CDR3 reads CASSQAGLTSNQPQHF. DNA of the CDR3: TGTGCCAGCAGTCAGGCGGGTCTTACAAGCAATCAGCCCCAGCATTTT.

This clone was detected only a few times. This rearrangement joins TRBV29-1 to TRBJ2-4; the D is unclear. With 3 bases removed from V and 3 bases from J, the gap between germline ends came to 9 bases. From germline, CDR1 is SQVTM and CDR2 ANQGSEA. The CDR3 spans 13 residues. CDR3 in amino acids: CSVDPGDKNIQYF. CDR3 nucleotides: TGCAGCGTTGATCCTGGAGACAAAAACATTCAGTACTTC.

CDR3 DNA sequence: TGTGCCTGGAGCGCCGTGGAGTCGGGTACGCAGTATTTT. Amino acids: CAWSAVESGTQYF. This chain uses TRBV30 with TRBJ2-3; D not certain. Trimming pared 3 bases from V and 8 bases from J, leaving 15 bases between. This CDR3 comprises 13 residues. CDR1 and CDR2 from the germline V gene are GTSNPN and SVGIG (reference sequence).

This chain links TRBV18 with TRBJ1-2, with D perhaps matching TRBD1 (5 bases). Germline loops: CDR1 KGHSH, CDR2 LQKENI. CDR3 length equals 13 residues. The V end was cut by 3 bases, the J end by 5 bases, with 10 bases between. DNA of the CDR3: TGTGCCAGCTCACCTGACAGTTTGTATGGCTACACCTTC. Translated: CASSPDSLYGYTF.

The chain is built from TRBV29-1 and TRBJ1-2; D unclear. From germline, CDR1 is SQVTM and CDR2 ANQGSEA. V lost 7 bases and J lost 2, with 11 bases in between. This CDR3 is 12 amino acids long. CDR3 sequence: CSGSFGNYGYTF. The CDR3 DNA sequence: TGCAGCGGATCGTTTGGAAACTATGGCTACACCTTC.

The chain combines TRBV6-7 with TRBJ2-2; D might be TRBD1 or TRBD2, each matching 5 bases. TRBV6-7 is labeled an ORF, and its function is uncertain. The ends were cut back, 10 bases at V and 6 bases at J, with 18 bases in the middle. The CDR3 has 14 amino acids. In DNA, the CDR3 is TGTGCCACCACCCTGTCGGGGCGGGCCGGGGAGCTGTTTTTT. Encoded protein: CATTLSGRAGELFF.

The chain is built from TRBV14 and TRBJ1-3; TRBD1 aligns across 7 bases. The ends lost 6 bases at V and 8 bases at J; junction bases unmatched: 7. Germline CDR1 reads SGHDN; CDR2 reads FVKESK. This CDR3 is built from 13 residues. The CDR3 DNA is TGTGCCAGCAGTCGACAGGGCGTACACACCATATATTTT. It is translated as CASSRQGVHTIYF.

This clone appeared a few times. This chain connects TRBV6-8 to TRBJ2-4, with 10 bases matching TRBD1. The CDR3 runs to 13 residues. With V trimmed by 10 bases and J by 6 bases, 6 bases remained unmatched. Germline V gene lookup returns CDR1 MNHGY and CDR2 SAAAGT. The CDR3 loop reads CATRGQGLNIQYF. The CDR3 DNA reads as TGTGCCACACGGGGACAGGGGCTAAACATTCAGTACTTC.